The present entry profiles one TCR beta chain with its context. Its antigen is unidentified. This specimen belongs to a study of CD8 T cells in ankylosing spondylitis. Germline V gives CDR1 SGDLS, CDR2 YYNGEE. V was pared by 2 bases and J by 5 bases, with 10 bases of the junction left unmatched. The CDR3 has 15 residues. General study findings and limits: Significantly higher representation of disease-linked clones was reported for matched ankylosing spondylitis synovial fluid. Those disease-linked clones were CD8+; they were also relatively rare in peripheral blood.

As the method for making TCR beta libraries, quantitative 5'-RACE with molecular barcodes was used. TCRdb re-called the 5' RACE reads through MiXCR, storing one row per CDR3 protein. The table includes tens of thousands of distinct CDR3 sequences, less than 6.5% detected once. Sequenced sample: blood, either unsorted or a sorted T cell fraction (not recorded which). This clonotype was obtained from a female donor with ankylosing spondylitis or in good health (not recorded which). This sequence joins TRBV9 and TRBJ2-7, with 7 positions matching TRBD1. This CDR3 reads CASSVGFDRVHEQYF. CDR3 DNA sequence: TGTGCCAGCAGCGTGGGGTTCGACAGGGTCCACGAGCAGTACTTC.